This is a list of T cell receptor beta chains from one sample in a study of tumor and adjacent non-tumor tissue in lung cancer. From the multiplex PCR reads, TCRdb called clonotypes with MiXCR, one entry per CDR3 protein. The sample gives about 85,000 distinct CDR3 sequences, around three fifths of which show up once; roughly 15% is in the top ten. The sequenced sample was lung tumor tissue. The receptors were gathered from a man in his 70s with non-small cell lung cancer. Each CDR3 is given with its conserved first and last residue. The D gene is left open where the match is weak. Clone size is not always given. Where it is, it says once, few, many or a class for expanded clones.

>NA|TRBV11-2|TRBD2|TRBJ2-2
TGTGCCAGCAGCTTATGGCTAGCGGACACCGGGGACCTGTTCTTT
CASSLWLADTGDLFF
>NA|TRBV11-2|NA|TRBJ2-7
TGTGCCAGCAGTCCCCGGAGGCGGACGAGCGAGCAGTATTTC
CASSPRRRTSEQYF
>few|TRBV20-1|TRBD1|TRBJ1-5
TGCAGTGCTAGAGATCCGACAGGGGGCGGGCAGCCCCAGCATTTT
CSARDPTGGGQPQHF
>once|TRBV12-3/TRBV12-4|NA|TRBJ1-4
TGTACCAGCAGCCGCTCCCAGGGGTCAGCGAGAAAACTGTTTTTT
CTSSRSQGSARKLFF
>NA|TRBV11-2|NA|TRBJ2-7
TGTGACAACAGCTTGGGGACCGAGCAGTACTTC
CDNSLGTEQYF
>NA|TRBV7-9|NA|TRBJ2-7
TGTGCCAACAGTACCAGGGGTTCCTACGAGCAGTACTTC
CANSTRGSYEQYF
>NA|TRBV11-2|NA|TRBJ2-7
TGTGTCAGCAGCCCCACAGGGTGCGAGAAGTACTTC
CVSSPTGCEKYF
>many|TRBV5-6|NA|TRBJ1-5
TGTGCCAGCAGCTTGGGAACTCATAGCAATCAGCCCCAGCATTTT
CASSLGTHSNQPQHF
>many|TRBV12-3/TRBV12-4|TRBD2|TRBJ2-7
TGTGCCAGCAGTCCCCCGGGGAGGGGTAAAGAGCAGTACTTC
CASSPPGRGKEQYF
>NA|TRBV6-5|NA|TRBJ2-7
TGTGCCAGCAGTTACCTGGCTAGTGGGAGCTACGGGCAGTACTTC
CASSYLASGSYGQYF
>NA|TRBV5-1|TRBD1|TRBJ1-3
TGCACCAGCAGCTTCGGACAGGCTGGCGGTGGAGACACCATATATTTT
CTSSFGQAGGGDTIYF
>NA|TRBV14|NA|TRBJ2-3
TGTACCAGCAGCCAAGACCTGTTTAGCACAGATACGCAGTATTTT
CTSSQDLFSTDTQYF
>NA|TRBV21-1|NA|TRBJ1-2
TGTGCCAGCAGCCCCAAGGGATCGAGCTATGGCTACACCTTC
CASSPKGSSYGYTF
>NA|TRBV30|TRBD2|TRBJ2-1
TGTGCCCTCAGCGGGACCAATGAGCAGTTCTTC
CALSGTNEQFF
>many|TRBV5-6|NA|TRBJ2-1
TGTGCCAGCAGCCCCGATGGGGGGCGGAATTCCGGGGAGCAGTTCTTC
CASSPDGGRNSGEQFF
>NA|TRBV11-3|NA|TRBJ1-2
TGTGCTAGTAGCTTAAGGGCTAACTATGGCTACATCTTC
CASSLRANYGYIF
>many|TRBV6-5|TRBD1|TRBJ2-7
TGTGCCAGCAGTTACTCGGGACAGGGCGGGCACGAGCAGTACTTC
CASSYSGQGGHEQYF
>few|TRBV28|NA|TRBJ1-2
TGTGCCAGCAGTTTCGGGAGCCCCGATGGCTACACCTTC
CASSFGSPDGYTF
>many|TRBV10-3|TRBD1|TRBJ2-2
TGTGCCATCAGTGAGTCAGGGGGCGCAGCCGGGGAGCTGTTTTTT
CAISESGGAAGELFF
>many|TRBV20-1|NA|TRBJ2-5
TGCAGTGCTAGTGGGGACTTAGCTGAGACCCAGTACTTC
CSASGDLAETQYF
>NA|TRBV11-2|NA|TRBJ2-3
TGTGCCAGCAGCTTCGATGGGGTCGTAGCAGATACGCAGTATTTT
CASSFDGVVADTQYF
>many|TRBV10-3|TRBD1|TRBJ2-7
TGTGCCATCAGTGCGGGACAGGGGTTGTACGAGCAGTACTTC
CAISAGQGLYEQYF
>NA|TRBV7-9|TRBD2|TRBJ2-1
TGTGCCAGCAGCTCCGTGAAGCGGGGGGGCCTCAATGAGCAGTTCTTC
CASSSVKRGGLNEQFF
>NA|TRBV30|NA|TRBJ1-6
TGTGCCTGGGGGGCTTGGAGGAATTCACCCCCCCACTTT
CAWGAWRNSPPHF
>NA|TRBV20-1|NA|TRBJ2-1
TGCAGTGTTAGTTGGGTTGAACCCTCCTACAATGAGCAGTTCTTC
CSVSWVEPSYNEQFF
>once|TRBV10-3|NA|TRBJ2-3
TGTGCCATCAGTGTGACGCGGGACACAGATACACAGTATTTT
CAISVTRDTDTQYF
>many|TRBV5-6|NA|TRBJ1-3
TGTGCCAGCAGCCTTGCCATGGGGCTAGGAAACACCATATATTTT
CASSLAMGLGNTIYF
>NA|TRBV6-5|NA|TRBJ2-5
TGTGCCAGCACCGGCCCCGAGGGGATCCAGTACTTC
CASTGPEGIQYF
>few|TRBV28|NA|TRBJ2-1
TGTGCCAGCGGACGGAGCCTCTCCTACAATGAGCAGTTCTTC
CASGRSLSYNEQFF
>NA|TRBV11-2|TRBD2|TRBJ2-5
TGTGCTAGCAGCGCCCCCCCCGGGGGGAACCGAGAGACCCAGTACTTC
CASSAPPGGNRETQYF
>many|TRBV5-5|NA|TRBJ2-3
TGTGCCAGCAGCTTGAATACAGGGAACACAGATACGCAGTATTTT
CASSLNTGNTDTQYF
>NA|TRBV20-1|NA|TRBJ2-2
TGCTGTGCTAGAGATTCGGGTCACCGACCGAACACCGGGGAGCTGTTTTTT
CCARDSGHRPNTGELFF
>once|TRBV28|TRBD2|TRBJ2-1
TGTGCCATCAGACGAGCGGGAGGCACCTATAATGAGCAGTTCTTC
CAIRRAGGTYNEQFF
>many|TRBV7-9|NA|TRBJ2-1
TGCTCCAGCGGGCCTACCAATGAGCAGTTCTTC
CSSGPTNEQFF
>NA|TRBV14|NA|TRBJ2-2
TGTGCCAGCAGCCTGTTCAGAAACACTGGGGAGCTGTTTTTT
CASSLFRNTGELFF
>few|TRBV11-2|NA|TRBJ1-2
TGTGCCAGCACCACGGGGGGGTATGGCTACGCCTTC
CASTTGGYGYAF
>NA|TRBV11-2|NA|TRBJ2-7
TGCGTCAGCAGCTTATCAGGGGAGGAGAGGGTGAGCGAGCAGTACTTC
CVSSLSGEERVSEQYF
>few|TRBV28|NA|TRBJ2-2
TGTGCCAGCAGTTCCCGGGACAAGAACACCGGGGAGCTGTTTTTT
CASSSRDKNTGELFF
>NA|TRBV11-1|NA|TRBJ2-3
TGTGCCAGCAGCTTTGCGGTCACTGATACGCAGTATTTT
CASSFAVTDTQYF
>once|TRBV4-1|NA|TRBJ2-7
TGCGCCAGCAGTCTAGCAGGGATAGGCTCCTACGAGCAGTACTTC
CASSLAGIGSYEQYF
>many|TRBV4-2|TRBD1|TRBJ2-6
TGTGCCAGCAGCCAACGAGGACAGGGGGCCTCTGGGGCCAACGTCCTGACTTTC
CASSQRGQGASGANVLTF
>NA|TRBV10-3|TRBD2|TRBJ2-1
TGTGCCAATGGCAGGACTAGCGGGACGGATGAGCAGTTCTTC
CANGRTSGTDEQFF
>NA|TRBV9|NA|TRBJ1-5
TGTGCCAGCAGCGCACTGGGGGATAGCAATCAGCCCCATCATTTT
CASSALGDSNQPHHF
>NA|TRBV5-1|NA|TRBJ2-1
TGCGCCTGCAGCTCGGTCGGGGGAGAACGGACATCCTACAATGAGCAGTTCTTC
CACSSVGGERTSYNEQFF
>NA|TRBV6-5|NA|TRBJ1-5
TGTACCAGCAGTTTTCTGTCTCCCTCGGAGGGGTTCGATCAACCCCAGCATTTT
CTSSFLSPSEGFDQPQHF
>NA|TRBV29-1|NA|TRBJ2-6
TGCAGCGTCTCTGACAGCCTTGGGGCCAACGTCCTGACTTTC
CSVSDSLGANVLTF
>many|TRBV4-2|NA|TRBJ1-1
TGTGCCAGCAGCCTTCATACACAGGAGAACACTGAAGCTTTCTTT
CASSLHTQENTEAFF
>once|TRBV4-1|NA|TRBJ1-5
TGCGCTAGCAGCCAAGAGGGGGGGCTTAGCAATCAGCCCCAGCATTTT
CASSQEGGLSNQPQHF
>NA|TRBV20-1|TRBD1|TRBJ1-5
TGCAGTGCATCAGCAGGGACAGGGGGCAATCAGCCCCAGCATTTT
CSASAGTGGNQPQHF
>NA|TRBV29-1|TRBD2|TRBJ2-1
TGCAGCGTTGAAGATCGAGCGGGAGGACTTTGGAAACCCTACAGCGAGCAGTTCTTC
CSVEDRAGGLWKPYSEQFF